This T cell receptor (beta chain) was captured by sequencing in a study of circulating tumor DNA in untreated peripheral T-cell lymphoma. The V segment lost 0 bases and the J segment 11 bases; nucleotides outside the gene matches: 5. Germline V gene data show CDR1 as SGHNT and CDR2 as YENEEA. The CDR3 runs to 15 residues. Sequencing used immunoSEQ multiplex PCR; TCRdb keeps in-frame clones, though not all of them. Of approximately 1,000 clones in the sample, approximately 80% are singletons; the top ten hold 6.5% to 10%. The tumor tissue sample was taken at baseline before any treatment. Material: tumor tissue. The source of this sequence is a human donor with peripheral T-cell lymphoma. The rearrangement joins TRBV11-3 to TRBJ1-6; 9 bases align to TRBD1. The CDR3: CASSLDSGTGPPLHF. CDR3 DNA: TGTGCCAGCAGCTTAGATTCCGGGACAGGGCCACCCCTCCACTTT.